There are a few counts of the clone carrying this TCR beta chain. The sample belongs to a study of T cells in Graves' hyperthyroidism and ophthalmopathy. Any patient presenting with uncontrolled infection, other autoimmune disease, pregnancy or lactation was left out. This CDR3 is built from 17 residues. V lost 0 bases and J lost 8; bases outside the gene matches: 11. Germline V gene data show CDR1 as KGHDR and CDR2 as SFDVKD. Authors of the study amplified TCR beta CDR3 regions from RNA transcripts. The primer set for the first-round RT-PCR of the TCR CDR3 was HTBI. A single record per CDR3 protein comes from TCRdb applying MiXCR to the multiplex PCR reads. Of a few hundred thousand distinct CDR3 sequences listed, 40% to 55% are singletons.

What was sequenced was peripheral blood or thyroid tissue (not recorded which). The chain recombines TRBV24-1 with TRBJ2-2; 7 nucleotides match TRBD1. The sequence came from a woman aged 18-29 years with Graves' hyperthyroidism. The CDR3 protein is CATSDLQTGILGGELFF. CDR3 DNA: TGTGCCACCAGTGATTTGCAGACAGGGATCCTTGGTGGGGAGCTGTTTTTT.